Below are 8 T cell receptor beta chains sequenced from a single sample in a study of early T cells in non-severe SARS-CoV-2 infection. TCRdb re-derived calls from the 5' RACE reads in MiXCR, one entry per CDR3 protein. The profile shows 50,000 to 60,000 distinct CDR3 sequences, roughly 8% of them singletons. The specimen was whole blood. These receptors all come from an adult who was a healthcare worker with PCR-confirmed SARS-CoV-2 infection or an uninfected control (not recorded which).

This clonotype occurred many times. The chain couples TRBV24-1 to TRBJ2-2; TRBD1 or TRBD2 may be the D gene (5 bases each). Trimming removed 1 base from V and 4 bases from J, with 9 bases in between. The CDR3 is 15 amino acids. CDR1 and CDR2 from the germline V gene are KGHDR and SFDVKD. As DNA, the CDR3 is TGTGCCACCAGTGATTTACCAGGGAGCACCGGGGAGCTGTTTTTT. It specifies CATSDLPGSTGELFF.

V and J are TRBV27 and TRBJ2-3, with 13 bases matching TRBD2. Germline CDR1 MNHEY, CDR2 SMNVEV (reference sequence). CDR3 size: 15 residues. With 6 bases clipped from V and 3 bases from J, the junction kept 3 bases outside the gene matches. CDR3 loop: CASRRTSGSTDTQYF. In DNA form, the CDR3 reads TGTGCCAGCAGACGGACTAGCGGGAGTACAGATACGCAGTATTTT.

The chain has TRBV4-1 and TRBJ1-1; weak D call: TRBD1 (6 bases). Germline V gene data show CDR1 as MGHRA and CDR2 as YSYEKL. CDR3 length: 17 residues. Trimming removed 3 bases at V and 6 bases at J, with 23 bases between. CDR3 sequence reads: CASSQGLRRGKDAEAFF. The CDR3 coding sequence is TGCGCCAGCAGCCAGGGCCTCCGGAGGGGGAAAGACGCTGAAGCTTTCTTT.

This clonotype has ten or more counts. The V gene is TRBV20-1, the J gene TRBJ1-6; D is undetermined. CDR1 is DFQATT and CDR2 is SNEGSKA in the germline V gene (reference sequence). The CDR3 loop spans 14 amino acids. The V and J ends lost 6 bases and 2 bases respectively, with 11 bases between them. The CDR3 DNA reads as TGCAGTGCGGGCAGACAAGCCTATAATTCACCCCTCCACTTT. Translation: CSAGRQAYNSPLHF.

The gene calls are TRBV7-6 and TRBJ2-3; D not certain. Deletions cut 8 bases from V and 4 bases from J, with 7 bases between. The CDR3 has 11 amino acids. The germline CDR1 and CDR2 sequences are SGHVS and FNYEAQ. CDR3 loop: CASGTPDTQYF. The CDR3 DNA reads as TGTGCCAGCGGAACCCCAGATACGCAGTATTTT.

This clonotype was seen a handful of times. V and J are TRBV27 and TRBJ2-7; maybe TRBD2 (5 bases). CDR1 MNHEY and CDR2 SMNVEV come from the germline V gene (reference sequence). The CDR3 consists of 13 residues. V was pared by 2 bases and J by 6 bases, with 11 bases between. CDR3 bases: TGTGCCAGCAGTTTAAGCCTGGGGAGCGAGCAGTACTTC. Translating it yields CASSLSLGSEQYF.

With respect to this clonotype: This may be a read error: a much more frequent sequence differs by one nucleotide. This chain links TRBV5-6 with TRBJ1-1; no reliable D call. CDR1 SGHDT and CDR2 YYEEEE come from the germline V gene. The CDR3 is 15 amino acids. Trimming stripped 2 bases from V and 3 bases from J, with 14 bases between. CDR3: CASSLRRLMDTEAFF. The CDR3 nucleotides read TGTGCCAGCAGCTTAAGGCGGCTTATGGACACTGAAGCTTTCTTT.

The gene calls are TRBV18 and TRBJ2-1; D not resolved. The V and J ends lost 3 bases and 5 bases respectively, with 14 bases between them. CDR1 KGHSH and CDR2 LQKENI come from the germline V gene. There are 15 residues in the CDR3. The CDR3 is CASSPSRIGDNEQFF. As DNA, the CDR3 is TGTGCCAGCTCACCTTCGAGGATAGGAGACAATGAGCAGTTCTTC.